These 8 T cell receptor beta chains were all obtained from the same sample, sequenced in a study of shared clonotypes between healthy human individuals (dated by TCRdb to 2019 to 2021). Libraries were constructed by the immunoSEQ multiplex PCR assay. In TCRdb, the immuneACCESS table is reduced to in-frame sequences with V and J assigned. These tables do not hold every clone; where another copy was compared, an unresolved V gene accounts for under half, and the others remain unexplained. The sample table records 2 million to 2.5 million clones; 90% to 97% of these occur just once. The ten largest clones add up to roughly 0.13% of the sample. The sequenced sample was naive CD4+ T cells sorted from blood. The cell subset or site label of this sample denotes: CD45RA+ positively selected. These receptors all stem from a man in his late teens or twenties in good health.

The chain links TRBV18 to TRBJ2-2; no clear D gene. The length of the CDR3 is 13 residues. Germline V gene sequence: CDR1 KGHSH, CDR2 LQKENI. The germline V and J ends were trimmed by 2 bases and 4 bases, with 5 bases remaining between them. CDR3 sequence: CASSPVFTGELFF. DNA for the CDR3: TGTGCCAGCTCACCAGTTTTCACCGGGGAGCTGTTTTTT.

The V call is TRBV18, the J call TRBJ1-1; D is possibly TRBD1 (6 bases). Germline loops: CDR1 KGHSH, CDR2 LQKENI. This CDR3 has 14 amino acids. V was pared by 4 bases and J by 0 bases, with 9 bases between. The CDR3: CASSRGQLNTEAFF. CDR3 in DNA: TGTGCCAGCTCACGAGGACAGTTGAACACTGAAGCTTTCTTT.

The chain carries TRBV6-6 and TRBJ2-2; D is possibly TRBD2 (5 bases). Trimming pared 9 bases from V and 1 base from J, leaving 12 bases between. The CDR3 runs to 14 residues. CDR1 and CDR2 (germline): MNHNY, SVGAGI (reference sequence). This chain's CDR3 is CASRLAENTGELFF. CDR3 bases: TGTGCCAGTCGGCTAGCTGAGAACACCGGGGAGCTGTTTTTT.

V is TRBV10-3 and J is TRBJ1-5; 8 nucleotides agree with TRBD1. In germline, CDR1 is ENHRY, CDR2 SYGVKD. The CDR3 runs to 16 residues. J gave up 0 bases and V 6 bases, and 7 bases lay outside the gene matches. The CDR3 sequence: CAISSGGPYSNQPQHF. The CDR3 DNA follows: TGTGCCATCAGCTCAGGGGGCCCATATAGCAATCAGCCCCAGCATTTT.

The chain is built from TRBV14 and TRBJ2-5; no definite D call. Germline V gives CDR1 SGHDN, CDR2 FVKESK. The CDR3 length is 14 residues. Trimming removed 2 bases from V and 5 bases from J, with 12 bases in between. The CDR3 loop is CASSQRSEGETQYF. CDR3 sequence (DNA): TGTGCCAGCAGCCAAAGGTCCGAAGGGGAGACCCAGTACTTC.

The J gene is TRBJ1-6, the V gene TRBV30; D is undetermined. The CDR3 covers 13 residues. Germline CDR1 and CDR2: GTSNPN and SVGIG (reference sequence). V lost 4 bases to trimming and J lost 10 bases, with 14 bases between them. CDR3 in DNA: TGTGCCTGGACGTCAGTCCGAAGCTCACCCCTCCACTTT. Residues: CAWTSVRSSPLHF.

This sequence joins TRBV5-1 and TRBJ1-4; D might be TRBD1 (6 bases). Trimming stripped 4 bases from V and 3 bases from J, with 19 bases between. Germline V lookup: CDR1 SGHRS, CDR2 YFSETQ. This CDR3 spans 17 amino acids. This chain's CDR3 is CASSTLWGGAANEKLFF. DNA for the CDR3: TGCGCCAGCAGCACGTTATGGGGGGGCGCGGCTAATGAAAAACTGTTTTTT.

The CDR3 protein is CASRPTGTENQPQHF. The CDR3, as DNA: TGTGCCAGCAGACCTACCGGGACAGAGAATCAGCCCCAGCATTTT. The chain joins TRBV6-6 to TRBJ1-5, with 7 positions matching TRBD1. V dropped 6 bases and J dropped 4; count of bases not matched to a gene: 9. From germline, CDR1 is MNHNY and CDR2 SVGAGI (reference sequence). This CDR3 is built from 15 residues.